Given below is one T cell receptor (beta chain) in context. Authors' methods: Amplification with reference gene primers provided the estimates of nucleated cell counts. Profiled with immunoSEQ multiplex PCR; TCRdb holds only in-frame clones, not every one. Clone size and V and J calls were adopted from that table, with D and trimming inferred from the DNA. Counted here are 150,000 to 180,000 clones, about 80% occurring once; the ten biggest clones make up around 7.8%. Living in about two dozen US areas, the participants were between roughly 18 and 90 years of age. Before being deemed recovered, Cohort 3 donors had two negative PCRs, clearance, or symptom resolution. The source of the sample is a study of blood T cell repertoires in COVID-19. For the study at large: Sources were T cells, B-cell-depleted T cells, or PBMCs; the material itself was cDNA or gDNA.

The germline CDR1 and CDR2 sequences are MNHEY and SVGAGI. This CDR3 region has 16 residues. V lost 4 bases, J lost 0 bases, and 6 bases stayed unmatched. The receptor comes from a man aged 45 to 65 who had recovered from COVID-19. The V gene is TRBV6-5, the J gene TRBJ2-7; 10 nucleotides line up with TRBD1. Specimen: PBMCs or T cells enriched from blood (not recorded which). CDR3 bases: TGTGCCAGCAGTTCCCCGCGGGACAGGGGCTCCTACGAGCAGTACTTC. Its protein product is CASSSPRDRGSYEQYF.